This record concerns one T cell receptor (beta chain) sequence. RNA served as the template for amplifying TCR beta CDR3 regions. An initial RT-PCR round employing HTBI primers preceded a second-round multiplex PCR. TCRdb recomputed calls from the multiplex PCR reads with MiXCR, one row per CDR3 protein. The repertoire holds over 150,000 distinct CDR3 sequences, with over 35% as singletons. These data come from a study of Graves' ophthalmopathy and Graves' hyperthyroidism. CDR3 length equals 16 residues. Germline V gene sequence: CDR1 SGHVS, CDR2 FQNEAQ. V trimming: 6 bases; J trimming: 1 base; junction bases outside the gene matches: 7.

Sequencing was performed on peripheral blood. The clonotype comes from a woman in her forties with Graves' ophthalmopathy. This chain connects TRBV7-8 to TRBJ2-5; 11 nucleotides agree with TRBD2. The CDR3 DNA sequence: TGTGCCAGCAGGTTTACTAGCGGGGGAGTCCAAGAGACCCAGTACTTC. Translation gives CASRFTSGGVQETQYF.